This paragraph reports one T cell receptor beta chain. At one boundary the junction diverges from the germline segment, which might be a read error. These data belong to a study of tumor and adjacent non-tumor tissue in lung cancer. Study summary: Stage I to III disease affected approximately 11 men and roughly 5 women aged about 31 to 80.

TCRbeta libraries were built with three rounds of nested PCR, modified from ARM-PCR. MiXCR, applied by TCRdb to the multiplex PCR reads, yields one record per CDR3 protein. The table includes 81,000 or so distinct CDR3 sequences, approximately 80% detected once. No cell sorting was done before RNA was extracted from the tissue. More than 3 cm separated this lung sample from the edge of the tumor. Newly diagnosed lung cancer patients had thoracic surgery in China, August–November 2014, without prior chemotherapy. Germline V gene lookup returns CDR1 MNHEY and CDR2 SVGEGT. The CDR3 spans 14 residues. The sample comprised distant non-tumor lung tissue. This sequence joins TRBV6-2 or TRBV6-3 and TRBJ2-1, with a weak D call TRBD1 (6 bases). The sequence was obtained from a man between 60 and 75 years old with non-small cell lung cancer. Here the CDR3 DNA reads TGTGCCAGTACCGACCGGACAGCCCTCAATGAGGAGTTCTTC. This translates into CASTDRTALNEEFF.